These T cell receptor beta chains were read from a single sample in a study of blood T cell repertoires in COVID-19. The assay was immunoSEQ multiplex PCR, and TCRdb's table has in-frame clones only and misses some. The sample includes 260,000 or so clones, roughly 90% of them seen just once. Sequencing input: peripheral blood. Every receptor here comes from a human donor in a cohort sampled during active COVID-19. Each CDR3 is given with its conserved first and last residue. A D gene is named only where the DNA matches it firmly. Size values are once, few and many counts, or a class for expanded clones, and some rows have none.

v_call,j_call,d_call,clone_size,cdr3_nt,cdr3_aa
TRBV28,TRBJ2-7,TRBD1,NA,TGTGCCAGCAGTTTGCTGACAGGGCCAGCCTCCCTCCTCCCCCGGTACTTC,CASSLLTGPASLLPRYF
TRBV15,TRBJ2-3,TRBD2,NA,TGTGCCACCAGCATCATAGCGGGGCAGGCAGATACGCAGTATTTT,CATSIIAGQADTQYF
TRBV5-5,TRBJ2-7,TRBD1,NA,TGTGCCAGCAAAGGGGGTGGGACAGGGAACTACGAGCAGTACTTC,CASKGGGTGNYEQYF
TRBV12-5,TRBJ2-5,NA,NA,TGTGCTAGTGTCGGTTTGGAGACCCAGTACTTC,CASVGLETQYF
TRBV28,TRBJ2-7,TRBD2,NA,TGTGCCAGCAGTTTATGGGGCCCGGGAGGCAAACATTACGGGCAGTACTTC,CASSLWGPGGKHYGQYF
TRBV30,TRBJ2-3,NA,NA,TGTGCCTGGAGAGGCGGAGGCACAGATACGCAGTATTTT,CAWRGGGTDTQYF
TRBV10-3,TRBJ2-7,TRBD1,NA,TGTGCCATCAGGCCCGGGACAGGGGACCACGAGCAGTACTTC,CAIRPGTGDHEQYF
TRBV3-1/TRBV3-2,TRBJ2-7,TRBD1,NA,TGTGCCAGCAGCTCATTCCGGGACAGACCCCACGAGCAGTACTTC,CASSSFRDRPHEQYF
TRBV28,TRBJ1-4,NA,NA,TGTGCCAGCAGAGGAGCGGGGGGGTTTTTT,CASRGAGGFF
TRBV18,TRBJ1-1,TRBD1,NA,TGTGCCAGCTCACCCGGGACAGCCACAACTGAAGCTTTCTTT,CASSPGTATTEAFF
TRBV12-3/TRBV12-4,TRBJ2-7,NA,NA,TGTGCCAGCAGTGGGACATCCTACGAGCAGTACTTC,CASSGTSYEQYF
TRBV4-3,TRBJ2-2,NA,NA,TGCGCCAGCAGCCAAGATCATGATGTACTCGGGGAGCTGTTTTTT,CASSQDHDVLGELFF
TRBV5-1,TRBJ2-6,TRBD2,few,TGCGCCAGCAGCCCCTTTGGCAGACAGCGGGGGTTGGCCAACGTCCTGACTTTC,CASSPFGRQRGLANVLTF
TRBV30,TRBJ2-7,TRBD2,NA,TGTGCCTGGAGTGTCCCGCGAACCGGGACTAGCGGGCTGAGCTCCTACGAGCAGTACTTC,CAWSVPRTGTSGLSSYEQYF
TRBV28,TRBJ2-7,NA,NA,TGTGCCAGCAGGCCTGGGGGGGGCAGAGGGTACGAGCAGTACTTC,CASRPGGGRGYEQYF
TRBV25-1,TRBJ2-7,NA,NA,TGTGCCAGCAGTGAGGGGTTTGCGGGCTCCTACGAGCAGTACTTC,CASSEGFAGSYEQYF
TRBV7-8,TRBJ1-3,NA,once,TGTGCCAGCAGCCCGAGGTGGGGAAACACCATATATTTT,CASSPRWGNTIYF
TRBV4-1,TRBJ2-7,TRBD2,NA,TGCGCCAGCAGCCAGACTAGCGGCTCCTACGAGCAGTACTTC,CASSQTSGSYEQYF
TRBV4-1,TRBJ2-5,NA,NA,TGCGCCAGCAGCCAACCGGGGGGCCAGTTCGCGACCCAGTACTTC,CASSQPGGQFATQYF
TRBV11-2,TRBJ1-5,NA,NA,TGTGCCAGCAGCTCGGCGCGCGGGGGGGCAGGACAGCCCCAGCATTTT,CASSSARGGAGQPQHF
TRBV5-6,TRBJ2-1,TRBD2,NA,TGTGCCAGCAGCTCGACTAGCCATGAGCAGTTCTTC,CASSSTSHEQFF
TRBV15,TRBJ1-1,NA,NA,TGTGCCACCAGCAGAGATGCTAACTATAACACTGAAGCTTTCTTT,CATSRDANYNTEAFF
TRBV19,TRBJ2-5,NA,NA,TGTGCCAGTAGTCGTGGGTATCGGGGTGGGCCAGAGACCCAGTACTTC,CASSRGYRGGPETQYF
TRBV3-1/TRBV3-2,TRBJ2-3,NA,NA,TGTGCCAGCAGCCAAGATCCCGGAGATACGCAGTATTTT,CASSQDPGDTQYF
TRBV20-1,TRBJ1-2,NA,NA,TGCAGTGTTTACGGGGGGGGAGGCTACACCTTC,CSVYGGGGYTF
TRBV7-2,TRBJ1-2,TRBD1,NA,TGTGCCAGCAGCTTAGTTGCGGACAGGGGCTATGGCTACACCTTC,CASSLVADRGYGYTF
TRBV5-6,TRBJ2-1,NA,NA,TGTGCCAGCAGTCTGAGGCGTCCAGGGGAAGCCGCTTACAATGAGCAGTTCTTC,CASSLRRPGEAAYNEQFF
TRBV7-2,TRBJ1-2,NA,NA,TGTGCCAGCAGCTTAACAGATATAAACTATGGCTACACCTTC,CASSLTDINYGYTF
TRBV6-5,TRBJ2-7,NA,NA,TGTGCCAGCAGTTACAGGGAGGACCTAAGAGACGAGCAGTACTTC,CASSYREDLRDEQYF
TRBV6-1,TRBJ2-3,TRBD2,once,TGTGCCAGCAGTGAAGCCCCCCTAGCGGGGGGGATGGTAGATACGCAGTATTTT,CASSEAPLAGGMVDTQYF
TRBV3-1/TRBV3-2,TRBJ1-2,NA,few,TGTGCCAGCAGCCCGGGGCGGGGCTATGGCTACACCTTC,CASSPGRGYGYTF
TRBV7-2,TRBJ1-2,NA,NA,TGTGCCAGCAGCTTAGGTCGGGAGGGGAACTATGGCTACACCTTC,CASSLGREGNYGYTF
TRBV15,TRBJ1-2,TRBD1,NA,TGTGCCACCAGCAGAGACCAGGGGGTAAACTATGGCTACACCTTC,CATSRDQGVNYGYTF
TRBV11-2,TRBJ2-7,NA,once,TGTGCCAGCAGCCAACCCCCGGGGTCCATACTTATTACCTACGAGCAGTACTTC,CASSQPPGSILITYEQYF
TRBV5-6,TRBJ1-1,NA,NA,TGTGCCAGCAGCCTAGGGGCGCGGAACACTGAAGCTTTCTTT,CASSLGARNTEAFF
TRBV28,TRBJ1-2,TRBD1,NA,TGTGCCAGCAGTCTAGGACAGGGCGGGAGCACCTTC,CASSLGQGGSTF
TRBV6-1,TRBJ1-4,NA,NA,TGTGCTAGCAGTGAATCGATGGGATGGGAGGGGAGTGAAAAACTGTTTTTT,CASSESMGWEGSEKLFF